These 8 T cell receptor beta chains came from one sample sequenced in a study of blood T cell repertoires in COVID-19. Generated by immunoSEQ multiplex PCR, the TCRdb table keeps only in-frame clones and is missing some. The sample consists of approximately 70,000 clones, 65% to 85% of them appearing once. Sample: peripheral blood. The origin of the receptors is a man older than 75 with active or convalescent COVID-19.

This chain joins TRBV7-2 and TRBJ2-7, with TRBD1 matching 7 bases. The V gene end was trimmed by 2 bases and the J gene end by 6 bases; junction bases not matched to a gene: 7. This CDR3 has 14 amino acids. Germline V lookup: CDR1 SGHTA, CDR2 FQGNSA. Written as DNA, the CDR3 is TGTGCCAGCAGCTTACGACAGGGACCCTTCGAGCAGTACTTC. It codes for CASSLRQGPFEQYF.

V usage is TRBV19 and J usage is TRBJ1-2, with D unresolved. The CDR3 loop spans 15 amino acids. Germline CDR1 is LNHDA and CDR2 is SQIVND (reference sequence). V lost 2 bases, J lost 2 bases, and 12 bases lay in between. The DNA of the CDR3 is TGTGCCAGTAGTATATTTAGTTACTCGAACTATGGCTACACCTTC. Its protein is CASSIFSYSNYGYTF.

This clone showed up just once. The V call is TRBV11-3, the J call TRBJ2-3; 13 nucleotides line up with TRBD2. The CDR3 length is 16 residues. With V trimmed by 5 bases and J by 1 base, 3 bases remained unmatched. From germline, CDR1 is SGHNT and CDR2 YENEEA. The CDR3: CASSQGLAGGTDTQYF. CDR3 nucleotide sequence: TGTGCCAGCAGCCAAGGACTAGCGGGAGGCACAGATACGCAGTATTTT.

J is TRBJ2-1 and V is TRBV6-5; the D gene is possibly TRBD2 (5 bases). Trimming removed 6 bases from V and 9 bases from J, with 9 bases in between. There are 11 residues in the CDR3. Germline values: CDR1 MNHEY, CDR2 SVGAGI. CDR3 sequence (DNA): TGTGCCAGCAGACTGGCGGGTGAGCAGTTCTTC. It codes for CASRLAGEQFF.

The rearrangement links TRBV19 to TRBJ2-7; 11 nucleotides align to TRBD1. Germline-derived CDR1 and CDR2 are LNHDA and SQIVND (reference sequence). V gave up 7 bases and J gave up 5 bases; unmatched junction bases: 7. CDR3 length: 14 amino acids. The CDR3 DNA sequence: TGTGCCAGTAACTCCGGGACAGGGGGTCACGAGCAGTACTTC. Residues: CASNSGTGGHEQYF.

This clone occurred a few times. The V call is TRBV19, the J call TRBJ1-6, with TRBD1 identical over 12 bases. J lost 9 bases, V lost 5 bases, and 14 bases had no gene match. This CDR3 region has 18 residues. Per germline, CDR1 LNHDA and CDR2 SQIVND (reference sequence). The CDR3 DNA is TGTGCCAGTAGTGATCCGGGACAGGGGGCGAGAAGGGGTTCACCCCTCCACTTT. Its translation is CASSDPGQGARRGSPLHF.

The CDR3 loop is CASSLGYGLSSYEQYF. CDR3 coding DNA: TGTGCCAGCAGCTTAGGATACGGGTTATCCTCCTACGAGCAGTACTTC. The chain links TRBV11-3 to TRBJ2-7; unclear D gene. Between the trimmed V and J ends, which lost 1 base and 0 bases, there was a span of 13 bases. The CDR3 spans 16 residues. Germline CDR1 reads SGHNT; CDR2 reads YENEEA.

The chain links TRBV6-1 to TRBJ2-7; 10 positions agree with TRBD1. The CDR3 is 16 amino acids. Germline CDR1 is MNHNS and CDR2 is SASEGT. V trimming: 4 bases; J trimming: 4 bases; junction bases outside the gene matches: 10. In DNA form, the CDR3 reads TGTGCCAGCAGTGTCTTGGACAGGGGGAAAAGGTACGAGCAGTACTTC. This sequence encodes CASSVLDRGKRYEQYF.